These 8 T cell receptor beta chains originate from one sample sequenced in a study of control samples from healthy donors and cancer patients. Measured with immunoSEQ multiplex PCR; TCRdb has only the in-frame clones, and not every one. The data hold 150,000 or so clones, with approximately 86% observed a single time. What was sequenced was blood. The receptors shown here come from a man between 18 and 29 years old in good health.

The chain links TRBV28 to TRBJ1-5; 9 positions match TRBD1. The V and J ends lost 6 bases and 13 bases, in that order; junction bases with no gene match: 13. This CDR3 has 14 residues. Looked up from germline, CDR1 is MDHEN and CDR2 is SYDVKM. The CDR3 DNA is TGTGCCAGCAGGCCCGGACAGGGGAGAAGCCGACAGCATTTT. It codes for CASRPGQGRSRQHF.

The genes are TRBV15 and TRBJ1-6; possible D gene TRBD1, 5 bases. The CDR3 is 17 amino acids. Trimming pared 0 bases from V and 7 bases from J, leaving 16 bases between. From germline, CDR1 is LNHNV and CDR2 YYDKDF (reference sequence). This chain's CDR3 is CATSRDRQGRVNSPLHF. CDR3 sequence (DNA): TGTGCCACCAGCAGAGATCGTCAGGGACGGGTGAATTCACCCCTCCACTTT. Together with reference TRBV15 and TRBJ1-6, the CDR3 gives the full variable domain: DAMVIQNPRYQVTQFGKPVTLSCSQTLNHNVMYWYQQKSSQAPKLLFHYYDKDFNNEADTPDNFQSRRPNTSFCFLDIRSPGLGDTAMYLCATSRDRQGRVNSPLHFGNGTRLTVT.

This clone was seen once. The chain combines TRBV4-1 with TRBJ2-1; D is ambiguous. The CDR3 extends over 15 amino acids. Deletions cut 0 bases from V and 4 bases from J, with 10 bases between. CDR1 and CDR2 (germline): MGHRA, YSYEKL. CDR3 bases: TGCGCCAGCAGCCAAGACACTTCCGTTTACAATGAGCAGTTCTTC. It codes for CASSQDTSVYNEQFF.

This rearrangement joins TRBV28 to TRBJ1-6, with D unresolved. The CDR3 is 18 amino acids. Germline V gene sequence: CDR1 MDHEN, CDR2 SYDVKM. The V and J ends lost 5 bases and 0 bases respectively, with 17 bases between them. This CDR3 is CASSPNQWRFSYNSPLHF. In nucleotides, the CDR3 is TGTGCCAGCAGTCCTAACCAGTGGAGATTCTCCTATAATTCACCCCTCCACTTT.

The chain joins TRBV4-3 to TRBJ1-4, with D tentatively TRBD1 (5 bases). Germline lookup yields CDR1 LGHNA and CDR2 YSLEER. V gave up 0 bases and J gave up 0 bases, with 8 bases separating them. The CDR3 has 16 residues. As DNA, the CDR3 is TGCGCCAGCAGCCAAGAGTCGACAGCAACTAATGAAAAACTGTTTTTT. Protein sequence: CASSQESTATNEKLFF.

This chain joins TRBV29-1 and TRBJ1-2; 9 positions agree with TRBD1. This CDR3 contains 15 residues. Germline V CDR1 and CDR2: SQVTM, ANQGSEA. Losses at the gene ends were 4 bases for V and 2 bases for J; bases not matched to a gene: 8. CDR3 protein: CSVGGQGSLNYGYTF. CDR3 bases: TGCAGCGTTGGGGGACAGGGATCTTTGAACTATGGCTACACCTTC.

CDR3 nucleotides: TGTGCCACCCGCGAAGGGGGTCGGGGCTACACCTTC. It translates to CATREGGRGYTF. The chain carries TRBV12-3 or TRBV12-4 and TRBJ1-2, with D maybe TRBD1 (6 bases). This CDR3 is 12 amino acids long. V was trimmed by 10 bases and J by 8 bases, leaving 17 bases between them.

The chain employs TRBV27 and TRBJ2-3; D is possibly TRBD2 (6 bases). The V gene lost 6 bases and the J gene lost 7 bases, with 17 bases spanning the gap. CDR3 length equals 14 residues. The V gene's germline CDR1 is MNHEY and CDR2 SMNVEV (reference sequence). CDR3 protein: CASSIAHRDYTQYF. For the CDR3, the DNA is TGTGCCAGCAGCATCGCTCACCGGGACTATACGCAGTATTTT.